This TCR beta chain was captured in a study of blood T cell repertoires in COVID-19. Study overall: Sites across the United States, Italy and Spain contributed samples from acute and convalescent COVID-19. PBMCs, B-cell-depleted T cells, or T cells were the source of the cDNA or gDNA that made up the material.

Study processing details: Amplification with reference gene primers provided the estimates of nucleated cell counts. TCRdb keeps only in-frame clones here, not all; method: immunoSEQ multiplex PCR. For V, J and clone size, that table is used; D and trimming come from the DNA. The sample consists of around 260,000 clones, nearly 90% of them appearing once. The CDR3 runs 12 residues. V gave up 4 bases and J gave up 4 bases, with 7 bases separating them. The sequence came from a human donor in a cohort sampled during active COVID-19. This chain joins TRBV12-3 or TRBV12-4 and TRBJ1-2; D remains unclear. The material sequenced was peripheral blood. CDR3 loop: CASSYAAYGYTF. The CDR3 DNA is TGTGCCAGCAGTTACGCGGCCTATGGCTACACCTTC.